One sample yielded the 30 T cell receptor beta chains listed below, sequenced in a study of cytomegalovirus exposure and HLA in healthy donors. Using immunoSEQ multiplex PCR, the repertoire was profiled, and TCRdb retains in-frame clones only, with some absent. Of 65,000 to 75,000 clones in the sample, roughly 94% were seen once. Sequenced input: PBMCs. These receptor sequences come from a man aged 18 to 29 in good health and CMV-seropositive.

This sequence joins TRBV4-1 and TRBJ2-7; 12 bases are a match to TRBD2. The germline CDR1 and CDR2 sequences are MGHRA and YSYEKL. Trimming cost V 4 bases and J 3 bases; bases outside gene matches: 13. This CDR3 contains 18 residues. CDR3 in amino acids: CASSPPTSGSSRFYEQYF. CDR3 sequence (DNA): TGCGCCAGCAGCCCACCGACTAGCGGGAGCTCAAGATTCTACGAGCAGTACTTC.

The V gene is TRBV7-3, the J gene TRBJ2-7; 8 nucleotides align to TRBD2. In germline, CDR1 is SGHTA, CDR2 FQGTGA. The CDR3 covers 13 residues. Unmatched junction bases numbered 6, after V lost 7 bases and J lost 4 bases. The chain's CDR3 is CASNPSGRYEQYF. The CDR3 nucleotides read TGTGCCAGCAACCCAAGCGGGAGATACGAGCAGTACTTC.

This sequence joins TRBV6-1 and TRBJ2-7; no clear D. This CDR3 region has 13 residues. Germline CDR1 reads MNHNS; CDR2 reads SASEGT. V was trimmed by 2 bases and J by 4 bases, leaving 9 bases between them. The CDR3: CASSEIGIYEQYF. CDR3 coding DNA: TGTGCCAGCAGTGAAATTGGCATTTACGAGCAGTACTTC.

The CDR3 protein is CASSVVGWELFF. CDR3 in DNA: TGTGCCAGCAGCGTAGTGGGCTGGGAGCTGTTTTTT. V gene TRBV9 combines with J gene TRBJ2-2; D gene ambiguous. The germline V gene encodes CDR1 SGDLS and CDR2 YYNGEE. The CDR3 contains 12 residues. V shed 0 bases and J shed 9 bases, with 6 bases lying between them.

The chain links TRBV28 to TRBJ2-1; tentative D call: TRBD2 (6 bases). Trimming stripped 1 base from V and 0 bases from J, with 10 bases between. Germline CDR1 reads MDHEN; CDR2 reads SYDVKM. The CDR3 is 16 residues long. CDR3 residues: CASSLFGGSSYNEQFF. The CDR3 bases are TGTGCCAGCAGTTTATTTGGGGGGAGCTCCTACAATGAGCAGTTCTTC.

This clone has only one observation. The genes are TRBV6-5 and TRBJ2-3, with D possibly TRBD1 on 5 matching bases. V was cut by 2 bases and J by 10 bases, with 10 bases left in between. Per the germline V gene, CDR1 is MNHEY and CDR2 is SVGAGI. The CDR3 runs 12 residues. The CDR3 protein is CASSYPLGPQYF. The CDR3 region has the DNA TGTGCCAGCAGTTACCCCCTGGGGCCGCAGTATTTT.

The V gene is TRBV6-5, the J gene TRBJ2-5, with 13 bases fitting TRBD2. The CDR3 loop spans 15 amino acids. V trimming: 9 bases; J trimming: 7 bases; junction bases outside the gene matches: 11. Germline assignment: CDR1 MNHEY and CDR2 SVGAGI. CDR3 bases: TGTGCCAGTTCGGGAGGACTAGCGGGGGCTCGGACCCAGTACTTC. Encoded protein: CASSGGLAGARTQYF.

The CDR3 region has the DNA TGTGCCAGCAGCTTTCGGCTGGGACTAGCGGGAGCCTACGAGCAGTACTTC. Protein product: CASSFRLGLAGAYEQYF. This chain uses TRBV7-2 with TRBJ2-7; TRBD2 matches at 14 bases. The germline gives CDR1 SGHTA, CDR2 FQGNSA. The CDR3 length is 17 residues. Trimming took 3 bases from V and 2 from J; bases not matched to a gene: 6.

The chain joins TRBV4-1 to TRBJ1-1; a weak D match, TRBD1 (5 bases). Trimming cost V 1 base and J 6 bases, with 12 bases left between them. Germline V gives CDR1 MGHRA, CDR2 YSYEKL. The CDR3 spans 14 residues. The DNA of the CDR3 is TGCGCCAGCAGCCAAGGCACAGGTAGGGCTGAAGCTTTCTTT. Protein sequence: CASSQGTGRAEAFF.

The CDR3 reads CAIREGASGSRNEQFF. The CDR3 DNA is TGTGCCATCCGGGAAGGGGCCAGCGGGAGTAGGAATGAGCAGTTCTTC. The V call is TRBV10-3, the J call TRBJ2-1; 8 bases agree with TRBD2. Germline V CDR1 and CDR2: ENHRY, SYGVKD. The CDR3 loop spans 16 amino acids. V lost 8 bases and J lost 7; bases outside the gene matches: 16.

The chain combines TRBV4-2 with TRBJ2-7; D gene uncertain. CDR3 length: 13 amino acids. Germline V gene lookup returns CDR1 LGHNA and CDR2 YNFKEQ. Trimming removed 4 bases from V and 5 bases from J, with 12 bases in between. The CDR3 here is CASSLTPPDEQYF. In nucleotides, the CDR3 is TGTGCCAGCAGCCTGACACCCCCTGACGAGCAGTACTTC.

This chain joins TRBV29-1 and TRBJ2-3, with 8 bases matching TRBD2. The CDR3 is made up of 16 amino acids. V was clipped by 3 bases and J by 3 bases; unmatched bases: 11. Per germline, CDR1 SQVTM and CDR2 ANQGSEA. CDR3 nucleotide sequence: TGCAGCGTTGACACTAGCGGAAATAGAGGGACAGATACGCAGTATTTT. It translates to CSVDTSGNRGTDTQYF.

The rearrangement uses TRBV5-6 and TRBJ2-1, with 11 bases identical to TRBD2. Germline V gene data show CDR1 as SGHDT and CDR2 as YYEEEE. The CDR3 runs to 16 residues. J gave up 8 bases and V 1 base, and 8 bases lay outside the gene matches. CDR3 bases: TGTGCCAGCAGCTTGACTAGCGGGAGTTTTCGCGATGAGCAGTTCTTC. Its protein is CASSLTSGSFRDEQFF.

This sequence joins TRBV7-9 and TRBJ1-5; 8 bases are a match to TRBD1. V shed 4 bases and J 7 bases; nucleotides not matched to a gene: 6. The CDR3 consists of 14 residues. Germline V gives CDR1 SEHNR, CDR2 FQNEAQ (reference sequence). This CDR3 is CASSSDRASQPQHF. The DNA of the CDR3 is TGTGCCAGCAGCTCGGACAGGGCGTCCCAGCCCCAGCATTTT.

V is TRBV5-8 and J is TRBJ1-4, with D perhaps TRBD1 (5 bases). CDR3 length: 16 amino acids. Deletions cut 4 bases from V and 3 bases from J, with 16 bases between. CDR1 is SGHTS, CDR2 YDEGEE, per germline. The CDR3 is CASSAADSASNEKLFF. The DNA of the CDR3 is TGTGCCAGCAGCGCCGCCGACAGTGCCTCTAATGAAAAACTGTTTTTT.

This chain's CDR3 is CASSLGGQIYEQYF. DNA for the CDR3: TGTGCCAGCAGCTTAGGTGGGCAGATCTACGAGCAGTACTTC. The chain recombines TRBV7-9 with TRBJ2-7; no definite D call. Per the germline V gene, CDR1 is SEHNR and CDR2 is FQNEAQ (reference sequence). Trimming removed 1 base at V and 3 bases at J, with 10 bases between. There are 14 residues in the CDR3.

The V gene is TRBV19, the J gene TRBJ1-5; D perhaps matches TRBD1 (6 bases). Trimming removed 7 bases at V and 4 bases at J, with 11 bases between. Germline V gene lookup returns CDR1 LNHDA and CDR2 SQIVND (reference sequence). The length of the CDR3 is 13 residues. The CDR3 DNA sequence: TGTGCCAGTAACCACAGGGCAAATCAGCCCCAGCATTTT. This codes for CASNHRANQPQHF. The variable domain in full, completed from reference TRBV19 and TRBJ1-5, reads DGGITQSPKYLFRKEGQNVTLSCEQNLNHDAMYWYRQDPGQGLRLIYYSQIVNDFQKGDIAEGYSVSREKKESFPLTVTSAQKNPTAFYLCASNHRANQPQHFGDGTRLSIL.

The rearrangement links TRBV10-3 to TRBJ2-1; 9 bases are a match to TRBD1. CDR1 ENHRY and CDR2 SYGVKD come from the germline V gene. Losses at the gene ends were 6 bases for V and 7 bases for J; bases not matched to a gene: 4. The CDR3 loop spans 13 amino acids. The CDR3 here is CAISVGTGNEQFF. The CDR3 nucleotides read TGTGCCATCAGCGTAGGGACAGGGAATGAGCAGTTCTTC.

V gene TRBV27 combines with J gene TRBJ1-2; TRBD1 aligns across 10 bases. The junction had 7 bases not matched to a gene; V was cut back by 6 bases and J by 6 bases. Germline CDR1 reads MNHEY; CDR2 reads SMNVEV (reference sequence). CDR3 length: 14 residues. CDR3 sequence: CASSHAGTGDGYTF. CDR3 in DNA: TGTGCCAGCAGCCACGCCGGGACAGGGGATGGCTACACCTTC.

The chain employs TRBV6-5 and TRBJ2-7; 7 nucleotides agree with TRBD1. Trimming cost V 6 bases and J 4 bases; bases outside gene matches: 12. Germline values: CDR1 MNHEY, CDR2 SVGAGI. The CDR3 runs 15 residues. Here the CDR3 DNA reads TGTGCCAGCAGAACTAATTCGGGACAGACTTACGAGCAGTACTTC. This sequence encodes CASRTNSGQTYEQYF.

This chain connects TRBV19 to TRBJ2-1; TRBD2 matches at 7 bases. Trimming at V came to 3 bases and at J to 2 bases, leaving 4 bases not matched to a gene. Germline-derived CDR1 and CDR2 are LNHDA and SQIVND (reference sequence). The CDR3 is 15 amino acids. CDR3 DNA sequence: TGTGCCAGTAGTATGAGCCTAGCGGCCTACAATGAGCAGTTCTTC. Its translation is CASSMSLAAYNEQFF.

This clone was observed once. V gene TRBV5-1 combines with J gene TRBJ1-1; TRBD1 matches 10 bases. Trimming removed 4 bases from V and 5 bases from J; junction bases left unmatched: 8. This CDR3 contains 15 residues. Germline values: CDR1 SGHRS, CDR2 YFSETQ. Here the CDR3 reads CASSPRDRGGTEAFF. Written as DNA, the CDR3 is TGCGCCAGCAGCCCGAGGGACAGGGGTGGGACTGAAGCTTTCTTT.

This clone was counted a few times. V is TRBV28 and J is TRBJ2-7; 9 bases are a match to TRBD1. The CDR3 covers 17 residues. Germline assignment: CDR1 MDHEN and CDR2 SYDVKM. Trimming cost V 6 bases and J 1 base; bases outside gene matches: 13. CDR3 nucleotides: TGTGCCAGCAGGGTGGCCGGTACCGGGACAGGGTCCTACGAGCAGTACTTC. Its translation: CASRVAGTGTGSYEQYF.

The rearrangement joins TRBV6-6 to TRBJ2-3, with 14 bases fitting TRBD2. The germline gives CDR1 MNHNY, CDR2 SVGAGI (reference sequence). This CDR3 comprises 15 residues. V dropped 5 bases and J dropped 4; count of bases not matched to a gene: 2. The CDR3 spells CASSRLAGGPDTQYF. The CDR3 region has the DNA TGTGCCAGCAGTCGACTAGCGGGAGGGCCAGATACGCAGTATTTT.

The chain links TRBV28 to TRBJ1-2; D ambiguous. The CDR3 is 13 amino acids. Looked up from germline, CDR1 is MDHEN and CDR2 is SYDVKM. Trimming took 5 bases from V and 8 from J, leaving 15 bases between them. CDR3 DNA: TGTGCCAGCAGTAACCGAGGCCGTGGAGGCTACACCTTC. It translates to CASSNRGRGGYTF.

This rearrangement joins TRBV11-1 to TRBJ2-1; TRBD1 matches at 10 bases. After removal of 4 bases from V and 0 bases from J, the junction contained 3 bases not matched to a gene. The CDR3 sequence is 16 residues long. Germline CDR1 reads SGHAT; CDR2 reads FQDESV (reference sequence). This CDR3 is CASSWDRGGSYNEQFF. The CDR3, as DNA: TGTGCCAGCAGCTGGGACAGGGGCGGCTCCTACAATGAGCAGTTCTTC.

J is TRBJ1-1 and V is TRBV30, with 8 bases identical to TRBD1. CDR1 GTSNPN and CDR2 SVGIG come from the germline V gene (reference sequence). CDR3 length: 19 residues. V gave up 3 bases and J gave up 2 bases; unmatched junction bases: 20. The CDR3 bases are TGTGCCTGGAGAGTAAACAGGGGGTTTAATTCGGGTTATAACACTGAAGCTTTCTTT. Its translation: CAWRVNRGFNSGYNTEAFF.

This chain uses TRBV5-5 with TRBJ2-2; 11 bases fit TRBD1. CDR3 length: 17 residues. Germline V gene lookup returns CDR1 SGHKS and CDR2 YYEKEE (reference sequence). V gave up 4 bases and J gave up 5 bases; unmatched junction bases: 10. CDR3 in amino acids: CASSLGQGAALTGELFF. CDR3 sequence (DNA): TGTGCCAGCAGCCTCGGACAGGGGGCGGCCTTAACCGGGGAGCTGTTTTTT.

The rearrangement uses TRBV5-1 and TRBJ2-5; TRBD1 is a possible D gene (5 bases). The V gene's germline CDR1 is SGHRS and CDR2 YFSETQ. This CDR3 has 15 residues. V dropped 0 bases and J dropped 1 base, with 10 bases sitting between them. CDR3 sequence: CASSLEGASQETQYF. CDR3 DNA: TGCGCCAGCAGCTTGGAAGGGGCAAGCCAAGAGACCCAGTACTTC.

The chain carries TRBV14 and TRBJ2-1; D gene uncertain. The germline V gene has CDR1 SGHDN and CDR2 FVKESK. V lost 1 base, J lost 5 bases, and 12 bases lay in between. The CDR3 extends over 15 amino acids. CDR3 coding DNA: TGTGCCAGCAGCCAAGCGCCCGACACTCACAATGAGCAGTTCTTC. Translation gives CASSQAPDTHNEQFF.